The 5 T cell receptor beta chains reported below all come from one sample, sequenced in a study of cytomegalovirus exposure and HLA in healthy donors. Primers for the PCR totalled 60 Vbeta and 13 Jbeta. Only in-frame clones appear in the TCRdb table, and some are missing; sequencing was by immunoSEQ multiplex PCR. The top ten clones hold about 20% of a sample with about 90,000 clones, more than 70% of them seen once. Input material: PBMCs. The source is a woman aged 60-75 years in good health and CMV-seropositive.

The chain joins TRBV10-3 to TRBJ1-4; 7 bases line up with TRBD1. Trimming cost V 3 bases and J 7 bases; bases outside gene matches: 8. Germline V gives CDR1 ENHRY, CDR2 SYGVKD. CDR3 length equals 15 residues. Here the CDR3 reads CAISDIGGQFEKLFF. In DNA form, the CDR3 reads TGTGCCATCAGTGACATCGGGGGACAGTTTGAAAAACTGTTTTTT.

The chain carries TRBV5-1 and TRBJ2-7, with 11 bases that match TRBD1. The ends lost 0 bases at V and 3 bases at J; junction bases unmatched: 8. The germline V gene encodes CDR1 SGHRS and CDR2 YFSETQ. The CDR3 loop spans 17 amino acids. For the CDR3, the DNA is TGCGCCAGCAGCTTGGCCGGACAGGGGGCGATTTACTACGAGCAGTACTTC. Amino acids: CASSLAGQGAIYYEQYF.

The chain joins TRBV7-2 to TRBJ2-7; D is perhaps TRBD2 (5 bases). Trimming stripped 5 bases from V and 3 bases from J, with 14 bases between. Germline CDR1 SGHTA, CDR2 FQGNSA. The CDR3 is 14 residues long. The DNA of the CDR3 is TGTGCCAGCAGCCCCTGGAGCGGCAACTACGAGCAGTACTTC. This encodes CASSPWSGNYEQYF.

The chain joins TRBV5-4 to TRBJ2-2; TRBD2 agrees at 8 bases. CDR3 size: 16 residues. Looked up from germline, CDR1 is SGHNT and CDR2 is YYREEE (reference sequence). The J segment lost 4 bases and the V segment lost 1 base, leaving 6 bases of the junction unmatched. Here the CDR3 DNA reads TGTGCCAGCAGCTTGCAAGGGACTAGACGCACCGGGGAGCTGTTTTTT. Translated: CASSLQGTRRTGELFF.

The V gene is TRBV19, the J gene TRBJ1-2; 7 bases map to TRBD1. The CDR3 contains 15 residues. Germline-derived CDR1 and CDR2 are LNHDA and SQIVND (reference sequence). J lost 4 bases, V lost 1 base, and 6 bases had no gene match. The CDR3 loop reads CASSIGGQWSYGYTF. The CDR3 coding sequence is TGTGCCAGTAGTATAGGGGGACAGTGGAGCTATGGCTACACCTTC.